This passage covers 25 T cell receptor beta chains from one sample sequenced in a study of CD8+CD57+ T cells in acquired aplastic anemia. Genomic DNA, serving as template, underwent TCR beta VDJ and CDR3 profiling. TCRdb reprocessed the reads with MiXCR, giving one entry per CDR3 protein. The table shows some 130,000 distinct CDR3 sequences, with 35% to 50% occurring only once. Sequenced material: sorted CD4+, CD8+, or CD8+CD57+ T cells (not recorded which) from PBMCs. The receptors stem from a human donor in good health, serving as a control.

The chain is built from TRBV10-1 and TRBJ2-7, with 8 bases lining up with TRBD1. Germline V gene sequence: CDR1 WNHNN, CDR2 SYGVQD (reference sequence). This CDR3 is built from 13 residues. Trimming cost V 8 bases and J 2 bases; bases outside gene matches: 5. The CDR3 reads CASLDRGPYEQYF. The CDR3 DNA reads as TGCGCCAGCCTAGACAGGGGACCCTACGAGCAGTACTTC.

On this clonotype: The junction does not match germline at one end; this may be a read error. V is TRBV10-1 and J is TRBJ2-1; 10 bases are shared with TRBD2. There are 14 residues in the CDR3. Per germline, CDR1 WNHNN and CDR2 SYGVQD (reference sequence). In DNA form, the CDR3 reads TGCGCCACCTCGGCTAGCGGGGGAAACAATGAGCGGTCCTTC. Its translation: CATSASGGNNERSF.

This clonotype was seen just once. The chain links TRBV6-1 to TRBJ2-7; 12 nucleotides match TRBD1. Trimming cost V 6 bases and J 4 bases; bases outside gene matches: 7. Germline V gene lookup returns CDR1 MNHNS and CDR2 SASEGT. The CDR3 is 15 amino acids. The CDR3 spells CASRPGTGGAYEQYF. The CDR3 region has the DNA TGTGCCAGCAGACCCGGGACAGGGGGCGCGTACGAGCAGTACTTC.

This rearrangement joins TRBV27 to TRBJ1-1; TRBD1 is a possible D gene (5 bases). CDR3 length: 14 amino acids. The V gene lost 5 bases and the J gene lost 3 bases, with 13 bases spanning the gap. The germline V gene encodes CDR1 MNHEY and CDR2 SMNVEV (reference sequence). CDR3 protein: CASSTGTFHTEAFF. The CDR3 nucleotides are TGTGCCAGCAGTACCGGGACCTTCCACACTGAAGCTTTCTTT.

This clonotype appeared many times. The genes are TRBV7-9 and TRBJ2-1; D uncertain. The CDR3 is made up of 12 amino acids. Germline assignment: CDR1 SEHNR and CDR2 FQNEAQ (reference sequence). The V end lost 1 base, the J end lost 9 bases, and 7 bases lay between the germline ends. The CDR3 DNA reads as TGTGCCAGCAGCTTAGACAACCGTGAGCAGTTCTTC. This gives the protein CASSLDNREQFF.

The chain uses TRBV29-1 and TRBJ2-3; 9 bases align to TRBD1. The germline gives CDR1 SQVTM, CDR2 ANQGSEA. V lost 7 bases, J lost 11 bases, and 16 bases stayed unmatched. CDR3 length equals 14 residues. Here the CDR3 reads CSEILNTGGNEQYF. Here the CDR3 DNA reads TGCAGCGAAATCCTTAATACAGGGGGCAATGAGCAGTATTTT.

With respect to this clonotype: This may be a read error, as it is one base from a much larger clone. The V gene is TRBV5-1, the J gene TRBJ1-3; the D is unclear. The CDR3 is made up of 14 amino acids. Germline V gives CDR1 SGHRS, CDR2 YFSETQ. The CDR3 region has the DNA TGCGCCAGCAGCTTGGACGGCTCTGGAAACACCATATGTTTT. Its protein is CASSLDGSGNTICF.

The chain recombines TRBV19 with TRBJ2-7; D is undetermined. Trimming stripped 0 bases from V and 0 bases from J, with 6 bases between. The CDR3 spans 14 residues. Germline values: CDR1 LNHDA, CDR2 SQIVND (reference sequence). The chain's CDR3 is CASSIETSSYEQYF. Written as DNA, the CDR3 is TGTGCCAGTAGTATAGAGACATCCTCCTACGAGCAGTACTTC.

This clonotype was picked up many times. J is TRBJ1-2 and V is TRBV27; no clear D gene. The CDR3 extends over 14 amino acids. Trimming stripped 6 bases from V and 2 bases from J, with 13 bases between. The germline V gene has CDR1 MNHEY and CDR2 SMNVEV (reference sequence). CDR3 residues: CASRRAGGNYGYTF. The CDR3 region has the DNA TGTGCCAGCAGGAGGGCGGGTGGGAACTATGGCTACACCTTC.

Many counts were recorded for this clonotype. At one boundary the junction diverges from the germline segment, which might be a read error. V is TRBV6-1 and J is TRBJ1-2; 7 positions match TRBD1. There are 11 residues in the CDR3. From germline, CDR1 is MNHNS and CDR2 SASEGT. CDR3 bases: TGTGCCAGCAGTATGCGACAGGGCCTCCTTTTC. It is translated as CASSMRQGLLF.

V and J are TRBV29-1 and TRBJ2-6; 12 nucleotides match TRBD1. This CDR3 is 18 amino acids long. V lost 6 bases to trimming and J lost 4 bases; unmatched junction nucleotides: 13. Germline V CDR1 and CDR2: SQVTM, ANQGSEA. The CDR3 nucleotides are TGCAGCGTAGACTCTGGGACAGGGGGCCTATCAGGGGCCAACGTCCTGACTTTC. It codes for CSVDSGTGGLSGANVLTF.

This clonotype appeared many times. The chain links TRBV4-2 to TRBJ1-1, with D hard to call. The CDR3 has 15 residues. Germline V gene data show CDR1 as LGHNA and CDR2 as YNFKEQ. The V end lost 0 bases, the J end lost 2 bases, and 10 bases lay between the germline ends. CDR3 sequence: CASSQDLRTNTEAFF. As DNA, the CDR3 is TGTGCCAGCAGCCAAGATCTGAGGACTAACACTGAAGCTTTCTTT.

This clonotype showed up many times. The chain has TRBV20-1 and TRBJ2-7; perhaps TRBD2 as D (6 bases). V gave up 6 bases and J gave up 2 bases, with 11 bases separating them. CDR1 and CDR2 (germline): DFQATT, SNEGSKA (reference sequence). CDR3 length: 12 amino acids. The CDR3 sequence: CSAQWGAYEQYF. CDR3 bases: TGCAGTGCCCAATGGGGGGCCTACGAGCAGTACTTC.

This clonotype was observed many times. The chain combines TRBV20-1 with TRBJ1-4; possible D gene TRBD1, 5 bases. The germline V gene encodes CDR1 DFQATT and CDR2 SNEGSKA (reference sequence). The CDR3 contains 15 residues. V was shortened by 4 bases and J by 3 bases, with 15 bases between the two germline ends. The DNA for the CDR3 is TGCAGTGCTATCCCTCCCGACAGTTCTAATGAAAAACTGTTTTTT. It translates to CSAIPPDSSNEKLFF.

This clonotype was recorded many times. The chain links TRBV19 to TRBJ1-2, with D perhaps matching TRBD1 (5 bases). V dropped 4 bases and J dropped 8 bases, with 17 bases sitting between them. Germline CDR1 is LNHDA and CDR2 is SQIVND (reference sequence). CDR3 size: 14 residues. The CDR3 coding sequence is TGTGCCAGTAGTACTAGAGGGACGCCCGTCGGCTACACCTTC. The encoded protein is CASSTRGTPVGYTF.

Regarding this clonotype: A much more abundant neighbour one base away suggests this may be a read error. V is TRBV3-1 and J is TRBJ2-5; D is undetermined. V was trimmed by 8 bases and J by 5 bases, leaving 12 bases between them. In germline, CDR1 is LGHDT, CDR2 YNNKEL (reference sequence). The CDR3 runs 12 residues. The CDR3 region is CASSGASETQYF. The CDR3 nucleotides are TGTGCCAGCTCCGGAGCCAGCGAGACCCAGTACTTC.

This clonotype has a handful of counts. A much larger clone differs from this one at a single base, so this may be a read error. V is TRBV4-2 and J is TRBJ2-1; possibly TRBD1 or TRBD2 for D (6 bases each). Deletions cut 8 bases from V and 4 bases from J, with 21 bases between. Germline V lookup: CDR1 LGHNA, CDR2 YNFKEQ. There are 16 residues in the CDR3. DNA of the CDR3: TGTGCCAGCGGCCCGTCAAAGGGGGGCCTTTACAATGAGCAGTTCTTC. It encodes CASGPSKGGLYNEQFF.

The chain combines TRBV7-3 with TRBJ1-1, with a tentative D call TRBD1 (5 bases). V was trimmed by 3 bases and J by 6 bases, leaving 14 bases between them. The CDR3 runs to 14 residues. The V gene's germline CDR1 is SGHTA and CDR2 FQGTGA. CDR3 protein: CASSFVGGGAEAFF. CDR3 nucleotide sequence: TGTGCCAGCAGCTTCGTCGGGGGAGGAGCTGAAGCTTTCTTT.

The chain's CDR3 is CASSESGTQGQAFF. The CDR3 DNA is TGCGCCAGCAGTGAGTCCGGGACTCAGGGCCAAGCTTTCTTT. The chain is built from TRBV10-2 and TRBJ1-1; possibly TRBD1 for D (5 bases). This CDR3 has 14 residues. Trimming pared 0 bases from V and 9 bases from J, leaving 14 bases between. Germline lookup yields CDR1 WSHSY and CDR2 SAAADI.

The V gene is TRBV2, the J gene TRBJ1-2; 10 bases match TRBD1. Unmatched junction bases numbered 16, after V lost 8 bases and J lost 4 bases. CDR3 size: 17 residues. Germline CDR1 and CDR2: SNHLY and FYNNEI. The CDR3 nucleotides read TGTGCCAGCGCCGCGGCGGGACAGGGGCCCTCTGGCTATGGCTACACCTTC. Its protein product is CASAAAGQGPSGYGYTF.

In its sample, this clonotype was seen many times. The chain couples TRBV6-1 to TRBJ1-1, with D unresolved. The ends were cut back, 6 bases at V and 0 bases at J, with 5 bases in the middle. Germline V lookup: CDR1 MNHNS, CDR2 SASEGT. The CDR3 totals 12 residues. CDR3 protein: CASRAVNTEAFF. In DNA form, the CDR3 reads TGTGCCAGCAGGGCCGTGAACACTGAAGCTTTCTTT.

V usage is TRBV15 and J usage is TRBJ1-2, with TRBD1 as a possible D gene (6 bases). Germline V gene sequence: CDR1 LNHNV, CDR2 YYDKDF (reference sequence). The CDR3 totals 14 residues. Deletions cut 5 bases from V and 3 bases from J, with 13 bases between. The CDR3 loop is CATSPRDRYYGYTF. CDR3 coding DNA: TGTGCCACCAGCCCCCGAGACAGGTACTATGGCTACACCTTC.

The gene calls are TRBV6-1 and TRBJ2-3; the D is unclear. This CDR3 comprises 14 residues. The germline CDR1 and CDR2 sequences are MNHNS and SASEGT. V dropped 6 bases and J dropped 6 bases, with 16 bases sitting between them. CDR3 protein: CASSPRWDGDTQYF. CDR3 bases: TGTGCCAGCAGCCCCAGGTGGGATGGGGATACGCAGTATTTT.

The table lists this clonotype with many counts. The rearrangement joins TRBV6-1 to TRBJ1-1; a possible D gene is TRBD1 (5 bases). Germline V gene data show CDR1 as MNHNS and CDR2 as SASEGT. The V end lost 7 bases, the J end lost 4 bases, and 19 bases lay between the germline ends. This CDR3 spans 15 amino acids. The CDR3 DNA follows: TGTGCCAGCATCAAAAGGGGTGGATTGGTCACTGAAGCTTTCTTT. This sequence encodes CASIKRGGLVTEAFF.

Of note for this clonotype: A much larger clonotype is one base distant, so this may be a read error. The chain joins TRBV5-1 to TRBJ2-1, with a tentative D call TRBD2 (5 bases). Germline lookup yields CDR1 SGHRS and CDR2 YFSETQ. Trimming removed 5 bases at V and 8 bases at J, with 20 bases between. The CDR3 spans 15 residues. The CDR3 sequence is CASSSPGCRSDEQFF. CDR3 DNA: TGCGCCAGCAGTTCCCCGGGATGCCGGTCGGATGAGCAGTTCTTC.